The present TCR beta chain was sequenced within a study of molecular identifiers for immune sequencing clone quantification. As for the study in general: Replicates partitioned RNA from approximately 20,000 or 98,000 naive CD8 cells into five parts, sequencing four. Notes on the study in general: Clones exceeding 20 RNA copies carried over 98% of effector molecules but under 1% of naive-cell molecules.

TCRdb itself ran the PCR reads through MiXCR, one entry per CDR3 protein. This sample has more than 450,000 distinct CDR3 sequences, with around a fifth found just once. This clonotype occurred a few times. Its antigen is undetermined. Because the CDR3's place on the DNA is in doubt, the DNA is left out and the CDR3 is given as listed by TCRdb. The length of the CDR3 is 13 amino acids, counting both ends. Germline assignment: CDR1 SQVTM and CDR2 ANQGSEA. This TCR derives from a human donor in good health. Some libraries in this study had Jurkat cell RNA spiked in. The source material was naive CD8+ T cells from blood, with Jurkat cell RNA spiked in. The subset was: FACS-sorted CD8+CD4-CCR7+CD45RA+ naive T cells. The rearrangement joins TRBV29-1 to TRBJ2-7; the table names TRBD1, a call not compared with the DNA. CDR3 region: CSVVGQGAVEQCF.